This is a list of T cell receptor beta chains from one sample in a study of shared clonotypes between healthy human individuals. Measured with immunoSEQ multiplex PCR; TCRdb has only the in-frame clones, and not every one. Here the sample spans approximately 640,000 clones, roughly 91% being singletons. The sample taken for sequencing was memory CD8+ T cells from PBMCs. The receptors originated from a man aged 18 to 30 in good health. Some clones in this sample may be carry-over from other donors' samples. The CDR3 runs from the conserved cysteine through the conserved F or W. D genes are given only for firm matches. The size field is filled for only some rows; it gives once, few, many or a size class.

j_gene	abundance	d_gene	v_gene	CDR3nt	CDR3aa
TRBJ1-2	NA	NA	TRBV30	TGTGCCTGGAGTGAAGGGGGGCCCGGTGGCTACACCTTC	CAWSEGGPGGYTF
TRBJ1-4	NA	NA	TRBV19	TGTGCCAGTAGTAAGGGACGGGAGGAAAAACTGTTTTTT	CASSKGREEKLFF
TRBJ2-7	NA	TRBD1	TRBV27	TGTGCCACCGCGACAGGGTACGAGCAGTACTTC	CATATGYEQYF
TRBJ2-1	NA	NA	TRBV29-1	TGCAGCGTTGATGGGGTGGGCAATGAGCAGTTCTTC	CSVDGVGNEQFF
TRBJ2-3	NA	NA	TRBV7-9	TGTGCCGGAGATGACGCGGATACGCAGTATTTT	CAGDDADTQYF
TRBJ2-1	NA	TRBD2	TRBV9	TGTGCCAGCAGCCCTATAGCGGGAAATATCTTCTTC	CASSPIAGNIFF
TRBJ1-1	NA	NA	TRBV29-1	TGCAGCGGCGGGGGCCGGACTTTGAACACTGAAGCTTTCTTT	CSGGGRTLNTEAFF
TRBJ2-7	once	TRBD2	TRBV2	TGTGCCAGCAGCGACTCGGAGACTAGCGGGACCTTTGCCTACGAGCAGTACTTC	CASSDSETSGTFAYEQYF
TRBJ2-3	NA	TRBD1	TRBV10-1	TGCGCCAGCAGTGAGAAGGGACAGGGGGCAGATACGCAGTATTTT	CASSEKGQGADTQYF
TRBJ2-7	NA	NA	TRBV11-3	TGTGCCAGCAGCTTAGATCGGGGCCTCGAGCAGTACTTC	CASSLDRGLEQYF
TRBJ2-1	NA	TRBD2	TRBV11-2	TGTGCCAGCAGCTTAGATCTGTTGTGGAGGGAGGGCTTTTACAATGAGCAGTTCTTC	CASSLDLLWREGFYNEQFF
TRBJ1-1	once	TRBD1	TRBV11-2	TGTGCCAGCAGCTGGCCGGGCGCCGGGACAGGGGGGTTGAGGACTGAAGCTTTCTTT	CASSWPGAGTGGLRTEAFF
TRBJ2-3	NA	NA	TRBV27	TGTGCCAGCACTCTGGACTTGTCAGCAGATACGCAGTATTTT	CASTLDLSADTQYF
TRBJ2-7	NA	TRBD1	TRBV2	TGTGCCAGCAGTGAAAGTGTGGGGACAGGGGTCTACGAGCAGTACTTC	CASSESVGTGVYEQYF
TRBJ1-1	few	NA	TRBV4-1	TGCGCCAGCAGCCAAGTTAACACTGAAGCTTTCTTT	CASSQVNTEAFF
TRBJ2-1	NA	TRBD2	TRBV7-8	TGTGCCAGCGGTAGCGGGAGCGCCTACAATGAGCAGTTCTTC	CASGSGSAYNEQFF
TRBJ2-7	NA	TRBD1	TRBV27	TGTGCCAGCAGTTTATCAATCCCCGGGACAGTTTTACGCTACGAGCAGTACTTC	CASSLSIPGTVLRYEQYF
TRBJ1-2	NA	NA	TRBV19	TGTGCCAGTAGGACCAGCTATGGCTACACCTTC	CASRTSYGYTF